The present T cell receptor beta chain was sequenced within a study of blood T cells in healthy people across ages. For the second PCR, which ran for about 6 to 11 cycles, a sample-barcoded 5' primer and a J-beta primer mix were used. TCRdb ran MiXCR on the 5' RACE reads and lists one entry per CDR3 protein. The table records about 1.1 million distinct CDR3 sequences, more than 30% of them present only once. Input material: blood. This sequence was found in a man younger than 35 in good health.

CDR3 coding DNA: TGTGCCAGCAGGACTCCCGGGACAGGGCTAAATCAGCCCCAGCATTTT. Translated: CASRTPGTGLNQPQHF. This chain uses TRBV6-2 or TRBV6-3 with TRBJ1-5; TRBD1 matches 9 bases. CDR1 and CDR2 (germline): MNHEY, SVGEGT. V lost 6 bases, J lost 4 bases, and 10 bases stayed unmatched. CDR3 size: 16 residues.